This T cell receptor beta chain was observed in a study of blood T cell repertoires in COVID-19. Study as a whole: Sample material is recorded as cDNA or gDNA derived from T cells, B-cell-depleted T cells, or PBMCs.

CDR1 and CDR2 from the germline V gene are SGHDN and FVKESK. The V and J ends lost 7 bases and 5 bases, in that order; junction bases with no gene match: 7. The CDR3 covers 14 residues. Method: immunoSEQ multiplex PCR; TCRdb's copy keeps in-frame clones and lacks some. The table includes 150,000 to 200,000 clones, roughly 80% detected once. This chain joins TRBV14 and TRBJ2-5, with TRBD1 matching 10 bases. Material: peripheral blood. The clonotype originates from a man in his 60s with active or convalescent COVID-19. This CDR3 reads CASNPGTGAETQYF. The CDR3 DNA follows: TGTGCCAGCAACCCAGGGACAGGGGCGGAGACCCAGTACTTC. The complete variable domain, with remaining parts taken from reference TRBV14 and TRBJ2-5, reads EAGVTQFPSHSVIEKGQTVTLRCDPISGHDNLYWYRRVMGKEIKFLLHFVKESKQDESGMPNNRFLAERTGGTYSTLKVQPAELEDSGVYFCASNPGTGAETQYFGPGTRLLVL.